What follows is one T cell receptor beta chain and its context. Its antigen is undetermined. This record belongs to a study of cytomegalovirus exposure and HLA in healthy donors. Study outcomes and limitations: The authors confirmed in vitro that three CMV-associated chains were specific for CMV antigens. Judged likely to be a sequencing artifact was a cluster of highly shared sequence variants. Per a later analysis, HLA-associated TCR beta chains showed more clonal expansion than other, equally common TCR beta chains. No immune exposure information besides CMV serostatus was available.

This CDR3 is built from 12 residues. Trimming stripped 4 bases from V and 7 bases from J, with 11 bases between. Germline assignment: CDR1 SGHNT and CDR2 YYREEE (reference sequence). Both 60 Vbeta primers and 13 Jbeta primers went into the PCR. Generated by immunoSEQ multiplex PCR, the TCRdb table keeps only in-frame clones and is missing some. The sample has 170,000 or so clones, 80% seen once. This sequence was found in a man between 25 and 39 years old in good health and CMV-seropositive. J is TRBJ1-1 and V is TRBV5-4; D not resolved. Specimen: PBMCs. The CDR3 nucleotides read TGTGCCAGCAGCGCCGGCGGGAGTGAAGCTTTCTTT. It specifies CASSAGGSEAFF.